This entry lists 20 T cell receptor beta chains sequenced from one sample in a study of blood T cell repertoires in COVID-19. Clones were read by immunoSEQ multiplex PCR, and TCRdb kept only the in-frame ones, dropping some. The sample holds some 380,000 clones, around 84% seen once. What was sequenced was peripheral blood. Receptors were obtained from a human donor with acute or convalescent COVID-19. The donor label of this sample is uncertain.

This chain connects TRBV27 to TRBJ2-4; tentatively, D is TRBD2 (6 bases). CDR3 size: 14 residues. V was cut by 3 bases and J by 1 base, with 7 bases left in between. CDR1 is MNHEY, CDR2 SMNVEV, per germline (reference sequence). CDR3 in amino acids: CASSFAGAKNIQYF. CDR3 DNA: TGTGCCAGCAGTTTTGCGGGGGCCAAAAACATTCAGTACTTC.

The rearrangement links TRBV7-8 to TRBJ2-2; TRBD2 might be the D (5 bases). V was shortened by 5 bases and J by 2 bases, with 9 bases between the two germline ends. The germline CDR1 and CDR2 sequences are SGHVS and FQNEAQ. The CDR3 has 14 amino acids. The CDR3 DNA is TGTGCCAGCAGCCCCGGACTTAACACCGGGGAGCTGTTTTTT. Translating gives CASSPGLNTGELFF.

This chain uses TRBV3-1 (or the pseudogene TRBV3-2) with TRBJ2-1; TRBD2 matches 8 bases. J gave up 7 bases and V 3 bases, and 8 bases lay outside the gene matches. CDR3 length equals 15 residues. CDR1 is LGHDT and CDR2 is YNNKEL in the germline V gene (reference sequence). This CDR3 is CASSQGGRYRNEQFF. CDR3 DNA sequence: TGTGCCAGCAGCCAGGGCGGGAGGTATAGAAATGAGCAGTTCTTC.

The chain has TRBV6-1 and TRBJ2-5; unclear D gene. The CDR3 covers 13 residues. The V end was cut by 2 bases, the J end by 3 bases, with 7 bases between. Looked up from germline, CDR1 is MNHNS and CDR2 is SASEGT. The CDR3, as DNA: TGTGCCAGCAGTGAAAGGAGAAAAGAGACCCAGTACTTC. Its translation: CASSERRKETQYF.

The rearrangement uses TRBV18 and TRBJ1-1; D might be TRBD1 (6 bases). The germline CDR1 and CDR2 sequences are KGHSH and LQKENI. CDR3 length: 15 amino acids. The V and J ends lost 5 bases and 0 bases respectively, with 13 bases between them. The CDR3 spells CASSKLGDMNTEAFF. CDR3 sequence (DNA): TGTGCCAGCTCAAAACTGGGGGACATGAACACTGAAGCTTTCTTT.

The CDR3, as DNA: TGTGCCAGCAAGTCTGACAGGGGGAACACTGAAGCTTTCTTT. Translated, it gives CASKSDRGNTEAFF. The chain recombines TRBV27 with TRBJ1-1; 8 bases line up with TRBD1. The germline V gene has CDR1 MNHEY and CDR2 SMNVEV (reference sequence). The CDR3 contains 14 residues. V shed 7 bases and J 1 base; nucleotides not matched to a gene: 5.

V and J are TRBV3-1 (or the pseudogene TRBV3-2) and TRBJ2-1; 12 bases are a match to TRBD2. Per the germline V gene, CDR1 is LGHDT and CDR2 is YNNKEL (reference sequence). The V and J ends lost 3 bases and 10 bases, in that order; junction bases with no gene match: 10. This CDR3 region has 16 residues. The DNA for the CDR3 is TGTGCCAGCAGCCATGGACTAGCGGGGAGAATGGGAGAGCAGTTCTTC. Translating it yields CASSHGLAGRMGEQFF.

The chain links TRBV11-3 to TRBJ1-1; D is unresolved. Germline loops: CDR1 SGHNT, CDR2 YENEEA. The CDR3 spans 15 residues. V lost 0 bases and J 1 base, leaving 9 bases between the germline ends. Written as DNA, the CDR3 is TGTGCCAGCAGCTTAGATGGGAGAGGGAACACTGAAGCTTTCTTT. Translation: CASSLDGRGNTEAFF.

This chain uses TRBV27 with TRBJ1-5; a weak D match, TRBD1 (5 bases). The CDR3 covers 15 residues. The V and J ends lost 8 bases and 1 base respectively, with 15 bases between them. Germline values: CDR1 MNHEY, CDR2 SMNVEV (reference sequence). The CDR3 nucleotides read TGTGCCAGCCGGGTTCAAGGGGCCAGCAATCAGCCCCAGCATTTT. Translating it yields CASRVQGASNQPQHF.

The V call is TRBV12-3 or TRBV12-4, the J call TRBJ1-2, with D unclear. The V end lost 4 bases, the J end lost 4 bases, and 10 bases lay between the germline ends. The CDR3 runs 13 residues. The CDR3 bases are TGTGCCAGCAGTTCCCCGGGTGCCTATGGCTACACCTTC. It specifies CASSSPGAYGYTF.

The J gene is TRBJ1-5, the V gene TRBV5-5; possible D gene TRBD1, 6 bases. The CDR3 runs 16 residues. The V and J ends lost 4 bases and 2 bases respectively, with 16 bases between them. CDR1 is SGHKS, CDR2 YYEKEE, per germline (reference sequence). CDR3 region: CASSPQTGVGNQPQHF. The CDR3 DNA follows: TGTGCCAGCAGCCCCCAGACAGGAGTGGGCAATCAGCCCCAGCATTTT.

This chain connects TRBV28 to TRBJ2-5; 10 bases line up with TRBD2. Unmatched junction bases numbered 16, after V lost 2 bases and J lost 7 bases. The CDR3 is made up of 18 amino acids. Germline V gene data show CDR1 as MDHEN and CDR2 as SYDVKM. In nucleotides, the CDR3 is TGTGCCAGCAGTTTACGGCCCATGGCTAGCGGGAGATTAGGGACCCAGTACTTC. It codes for CASSLRPMASGRLGTQYF.

The gene calls are TRBV30 and TRBJ1-6; tentatively, D is TRBD1 (6 bases). From germline, CDR1 is GTSNPN and CDR2 SVGIG (reference sequence). V shed 7 bases and J shed 7 bases, with 14 bases lying between them. This CDR3 spans 13 amino acids. The CDR3 spells CALDSHGNSPLHF. The CDR3 nucleotides read TGTGCCTTGGACAGCCATGGGAATTCACCCCTCCACTTT.

As concerns this clone: Its ends do not fully match the called genes, so a read error is possible. J is TRBJ2-5 and V is TRBV2; TRBD2 aligns across 11 bases. The CDR3 spans 16 residues. Germline-derived CDR1 and CDR2 are SNHLY and FYNNEI. The CDR3 is CASSEGLAGDQETQYF. DNA for the CDR3: TGTGCCAGCAGCGAAGGACTAGCGGGCGACCAAGAGACCCAGTACTTC.

The CDR3 is CASSRPGESTEAFF. CDR3 in DNA: TGTGCCAGTAGCAGACCCGGAGAGAGCACTGAAGCTTTCTTT. The rearrangement joins TRBV19 to TRBJ1-1; D gene uncertain. Germline V lookup: CDR1 LNHDA, CDR2 SQIVND (reference sequence). V gave up 6 bases and J gave up 4 bases, with 15 bases separating them. The CDR3 runs 14 residues.

The V call is TRBV27, the J call TRBJ2-1; TRBD2 matches at 11 bases. The germline V gene encodes CDR1 MNHEY and CDR2 SMNVEV (reference sequence). This CDR3 has 15 residues. The junction had 7 bases not matched to a gene; V was cut back by 2 bases and J by 10 bases. The CDR3 nucleotides read TGTGCCAGCAGTTTAGTAGCGGGAGGGGTTCGGGAGCAGTTCTTC. Translated, it gives CASSLVAGGVREQFF.

V gene TRBV11-2 combines with J gene TRBJ2-3, with D perhaps TRBD2 (6 bases). Germline V gene sequence: CDR1 SGHAT, CDR2 FQNNGV. This CDR3 region has 16 residues. Trimming removed 5 bases at V and 0 bases at J, with 15 bases between. The CDR3, as DNA: TGTGCCAGCAGCCACGGCGGACTATTCAGCACAGATACGCAGTATTTT. Translation: CASSHGGLFSTDTQYF.

This rearrangement joins TRBV7-2 to TRBJ2-3; 7 nucleotides line up with TRBD2. The V segment lost 7 bases and the J segment 2 bases; nucleotides outside the gene matches: 12. From germline, CDR1 is SGHTA and CDR2 FQGNSA. This CDR3 spans 16 amino acids. CDR3 in amino acids: CASTPGAGVFTDTQYF. The CDR3 bases are TGTGCCAGCACCCCCGGGGCGGGAGTGTTCACAGATACGCAGTATTTT.

The rearrangement joins TRBV28 to TRBJ1-6, with D maybe TRBD1 (6 bases). The CDR3 contains 16 residues. Trimming shortened V by 4 bases and J by 14 bases, and 24 bases separated the two germline ends. Germline values: CDR1 MDHEN, CDR2 SYDVKM. CDR3 nucleotide sequence: TGTGCCAGCAGTTCTCCTCGGGACACCAATAGGGAGACCCTCCACTTT. Translating it yields CASSSPRDTNRETLHF.

This rearrangement joins TRBV10-3 to TRBJ1-2, with 7 nucleotides matching TRBD1. J lost 3 bases, V lost 3 bases, and 7 bases had no gene match. CDR3 size: 15 residues. Germline CDR1 ENHRY, CDR2 SYGVKD. The DNA for the CDR3 is TGTGCCATCAGTGACCCGACAGGGATCGACTATGGCTACACCTTC. Encoded protein: CAISDPTGIDYGYTF.